A single sample gave rise to the 17 T cell receptor beta chains below, sequenced in a study of long-term antiretroviral therapy in people with HIV. Version v3.0 of the immunoSEQ assay was performed at survey level. Measured with immunoSEQ multiplex PCR; TCRdb has only the in-frame clones, and not every one. The sample carries some 17,000 clones, approximately 82% recorded once. This specimen was unsorted PBMCs, taken 0.3 years before starting antiretroviral therapy. These receptors all stem from a man aged 50 or older with HIV.

The rearrangement links TRBV7-9 to TRBJ1-1, with TRBD1 matching over 7 bases. Trimming took 4 bases from V and 0 from J; bases not matched to a gene: 5. Looked up from germline, CDR1 is SEHNR and CDR2 is FQNEAQ (reference sequence). This CDR3 contains 15 residues. CDR3 nucleotides: TGTGCCAGCAGCTCTAAGGACAGGATGAACACTGAAGCTTTCTTT. Its protein product is CASSSKDRMNTEAFF.

This chain uses TRBV30 with TRBJ1-2, with D tentatively TRBD1 (6 bases). The germline gives CDR1 GTSNPN, CDR2 SVGIG (reference sequence). Deletions cut 2 bases from V and 4 bases from J, with 8 bases between. The CDR3 runs to 12 residues. The chain's CDR3 is CAWSRDTYGYTF. The CDR3 region has the DNA TGTGCCTGGAGTCGGGACACCTATGGCTACACCTTC.

The chain couples TRBV7-6 to TRBJ2-7, with D uncertain. Germline CDR1 SGHVS, CDR2 FNYEAQ. The CDR3 is 13 amino acids. Trimming pared 2 bases from V and 3 bases from J, leaving 8 bases between. The CDR3 DNA sequence: TGTGCCAGCAGCTTAAGTAGGTACTACGAGCAGTACTTC. Translating it yields CASSLSRYYEQYF.

This clone was counted a single time. The rearrangement joins TRBV6-4 to TRBJ1-1; no firm D call. The CDR3 has 14 residues. Germline V gene sequence: CDR1 MRHNA, CDR2 SNTAGT. Deletions cut 4 bases from V and 7 bases from J, with 16 bases between. This chain's CDR3 is CASSAYPRSVEAFF. Here the CDR3 DNA reads TGTGCCAGCAGTGCTTACCCACGGTCCGTTGAAGCTTTCTTT.

This clone was counted once. The junction and the germline gene differ at one end; a read error may be behind it. The chain carries TRBV18 and TRBJ2-2; perhaps TRBD1 as D (5 bases). Germline values: CDR1 KGHSH, CDR2 LQKENI. The CDR3 consists of 15 residues. The chain's CDR3 is CAGSRIQENTGELFF. CDR3 nucleotide sequence: TGTGCCGGCTCACGGATACAGGAGAACACCGGGGAGCTGTTTTTT.

The chain couples TRBV9 to TRBJ1-3, with a tentative D call TRBD1 (6 bases). Deletions cut 3 bases from V and 7 bases from J, with 14 bases between. CDR1 is SGDLS, CDR2 YYNGEE, per germline. The CDR3 has 14 residues. The CDR3 region is CASSGGRGLNTIYF. Written as DNA, the CDR3 is TGTGCCAGCAGCGGGGGCAGGGGATTGAACACCATATATTTT.

This chain links TRBV5-1 with TRBJ2-5; D is unresolved. Per the germline V gene, CDR1 is SGHRS and CDR2 is YFSETQ. With 1 base removed from V and 0 bases from J, the gap between germline ends came to 1 base. The CDR3 runs 12 residues. As DNA, the CDR3 is TGCGCCAGCAGCTTGCACCAAGAGACCCAGTACTTC. It is translated as CASSLHQETQYF.

The genes are TRBV30 and TRBJ2-1; TRBD2 is a possible D gene (5 bases). Per the germline V gene, CDR1 is GTSNPN and CDR2 is SVGIG (reference sequence). The CDR3 totals 15 residues. V was shortened by 4 bases and J by 0 bases, with 13 bases between the two germline ends. The CDR3 DNA is TGTGCCTGGACCTTCCGGAGGAGCTCCTACAATGAGCAGTTCTTC. As protein: CAWTFRRSSYNEQFF.

This clone was detected once. The chain has TRBV6-6 and TRBJ1-2; 9 nucleotides agree with TRBD1. Losses at the gene ends were 0 bases for V and 5 bases for J; bases not matched to a gene: 7. CDR3 size: 16 residues. Per the germline V gene, CDR1 is MNHNY and CDR2 is SVGAGI (reference sequence). CDR3 nucleotides: TGTGCCAGCAGTTACTCGGGGGGGGACAGGGAATATGGCTACACCTTC. Protein: CASSYSGGDREYGYTF.

The chain links TRBV13 to TRBJ2-7; 10 bases are a match to TRBD2. V gave up 5 bases and J gave up 2 bases; unmatched junction bases: 9. CDR3 length: 16 residues. Germline CDR1 reads PRHDT; CDR2 reads FYEKMQ (reference sequence). The CDR3 region is CASSPTLAGVTYEQYF. The CDR3 bases are TGTGCCAGCAGCCCCACTCTAGCGGGAGTGACCTACGAGCAGTACTTC.

The chain couples TRBV6-6 to TRBJ2-1, with TRBD2 matching 10 bases. The CDR3 is made up of 15 amino acids. Per the germline V gene, CDR1 is MNHNY and CDR2 is SVGAGI (reference sequence). J lost 4 bases, V lost 6 bases, and 6 bases had no gene match. In nucleotides, the CDR3 is TGTGCCAGCAGCCCGAGCGGGGGGGGATACAATGAGCAGTTCTTC. Its protein is CASSPSGGGYNEQFF.

This clone was observed a single time. The genes are TRBV6-5 and TRBJ2-7; 8 positions agree with TRBD1. The CDR3 runs 15 residues. Trimming cost V 5 bases and J 5 bases; bases outside gene matches: 11. Germline CDR1 and CDR2: MNHEY and SVGAGI. CDR3 sequence reads: CASSAGTGFSNEQYF. Written as DNA, the CDR3 is TGTGCCAGCAGTGCCGGGACAGGATTTAGCAACGAGCAGTACTTC.

The chain carries TRBV2 and TRBJ2-2; D is uncertain. Germline loops: CDR1 SNHLY, CDR2 FYNNEI. The CDR3 is made up of 16 amino acids. V lost 3 bases to trimming and J lost 4 bases, with 15 bases between them. Here the CDR3 DNA reads TGTGCCAGCAGTGATCGACACCCCGAATCCACCGGGGAGCTGTTTTTT. It yields the protein CASSDRHPESTGELFF.

The chain employs TRBV6-5 and TRBJ2-3, with D possibly TRBD1 on 6 matching bases. The CDR3 has 16 amino acids. Germline V gene sequence: CDR1 MNHEY, CDR2 SVGAGI. V gave up 2 bases and J gave up 4 bases, with 16 bases separating them. The CDR3: CASSYLAGTLPDTQYF. CDR3 bases: TGTGCCAGCAGTTACCTCGCCGGGACACTCCCAGATACGCAGTATTTT.

The chain recombines TRBV4-3 with TRBJ2-3, with TRBD2 identical over 8 bases. Germline V CDR1 and CDR2: LGHNA, YSLEER. The V segment lost 0 bases and the J segment 0 bases; nucleotides outside the gene matches: 2. This CDR3 has 16 amino acids. Here the CDR3 DNA reads TGCGCCAGCAGCCAAGATTTAGCGGGGAGCACAGATACGCAGTATTTT. Protein: CASSQDLAGSTDTQYF.

The chain employs TRBV5-5 and TRBJ1-5; 7 positions match TRBD1. Germline values: CDR1 SGHKS, CDR2 YYEKEE (reference sequence). With V trimmed by 4 bases and J by 4 bases, 8 bases remained unmatched. The CDR3 extends over 15 amino acids. The CDR3 DNA is TGTGCCAGCAGCCCCGGGACAGCTCTAAATCAGCCCCAGCATTTT. Translated, it gives CASSPGTALNQPQHF.

The CDR3 nucleotides read TGTGCCAGCAGCCCAAGACAGACCGAGAACACTGAAGCTTTCTTT. Its protein is CASSPRQTENTEAFF. The chain combines TRBV5-5 with TRBJ1-1, with D possibly TRBD1 on 5 matching bases. The V end lost 4 bases, the J end lost 1 base, and 14 bases lay between the germline ends. The CDR3 loop spans 15 amino acids. CDR1 is SGHKS, CDR2 YYEKEE, per germline (reference sequence).